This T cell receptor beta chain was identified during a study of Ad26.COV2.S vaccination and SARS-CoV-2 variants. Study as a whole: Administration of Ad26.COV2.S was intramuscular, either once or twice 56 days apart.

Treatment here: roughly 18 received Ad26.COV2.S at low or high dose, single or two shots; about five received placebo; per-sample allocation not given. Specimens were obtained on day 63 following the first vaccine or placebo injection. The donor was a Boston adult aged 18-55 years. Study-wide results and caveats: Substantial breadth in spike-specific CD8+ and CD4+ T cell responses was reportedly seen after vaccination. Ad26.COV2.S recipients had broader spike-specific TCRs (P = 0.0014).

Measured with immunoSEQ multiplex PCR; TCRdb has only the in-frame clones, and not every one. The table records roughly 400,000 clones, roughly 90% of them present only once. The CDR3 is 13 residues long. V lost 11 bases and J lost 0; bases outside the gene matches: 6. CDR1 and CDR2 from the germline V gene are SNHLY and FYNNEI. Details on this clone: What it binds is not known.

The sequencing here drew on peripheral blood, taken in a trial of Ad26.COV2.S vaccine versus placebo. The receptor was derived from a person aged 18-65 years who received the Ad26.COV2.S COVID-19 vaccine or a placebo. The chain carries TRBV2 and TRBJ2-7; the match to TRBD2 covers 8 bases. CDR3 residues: CAEGAGASYEQYF. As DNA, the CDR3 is TGTGCCGAAGGAGCGGGGGCCTCCTACGAGCAGTACTTC.